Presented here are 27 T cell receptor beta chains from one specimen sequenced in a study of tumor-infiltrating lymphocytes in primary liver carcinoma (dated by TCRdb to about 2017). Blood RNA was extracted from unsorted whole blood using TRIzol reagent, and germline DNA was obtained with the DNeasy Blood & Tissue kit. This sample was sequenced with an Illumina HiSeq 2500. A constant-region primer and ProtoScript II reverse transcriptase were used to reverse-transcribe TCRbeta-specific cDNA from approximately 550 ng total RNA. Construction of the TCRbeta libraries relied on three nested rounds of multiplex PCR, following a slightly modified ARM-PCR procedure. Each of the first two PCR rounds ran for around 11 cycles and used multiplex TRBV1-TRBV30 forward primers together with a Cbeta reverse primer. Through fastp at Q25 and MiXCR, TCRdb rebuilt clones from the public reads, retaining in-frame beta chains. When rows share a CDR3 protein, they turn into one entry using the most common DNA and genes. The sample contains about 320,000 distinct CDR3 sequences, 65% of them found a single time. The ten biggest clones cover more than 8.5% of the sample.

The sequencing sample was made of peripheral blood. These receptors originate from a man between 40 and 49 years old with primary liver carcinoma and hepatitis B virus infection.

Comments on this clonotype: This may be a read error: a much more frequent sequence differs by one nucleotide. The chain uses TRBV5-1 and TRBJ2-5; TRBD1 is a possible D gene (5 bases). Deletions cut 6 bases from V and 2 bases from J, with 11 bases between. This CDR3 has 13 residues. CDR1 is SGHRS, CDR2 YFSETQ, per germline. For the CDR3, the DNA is TGCGCCAGCAACACCGACAGACAAGAGACCCAGTACTTC. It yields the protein CASNTDRQETQYF. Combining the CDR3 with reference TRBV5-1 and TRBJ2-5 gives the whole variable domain KAGVTQTPRYLIKTRGQQVTLSCSPISGHRSVSWYQQTPGQGLQFLFEYFSETQRNKGNFPGRFSGRQFSNSRSEMNVSTLELGDSALYLCASNTDRQETQYFGPGTRLLVL.

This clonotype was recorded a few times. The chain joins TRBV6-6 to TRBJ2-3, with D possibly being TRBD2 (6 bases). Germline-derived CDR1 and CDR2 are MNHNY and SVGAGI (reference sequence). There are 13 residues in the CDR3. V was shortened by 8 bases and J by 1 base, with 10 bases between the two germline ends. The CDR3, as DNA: TGTGCCAGCGTCCCGGGGGGCACAGATACGCAGTATTTT. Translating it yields CASVPGGTDTQYF.

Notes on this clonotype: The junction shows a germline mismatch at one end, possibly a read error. The CDR3 DNA sequence: TGTGTCAGCAGCTTATACCGCTCCGCGGGATGGTCCTACAATGAGCAGTTCTTC. Translation gives CVSSLYRSAGWSYNEQFF. V gene TRBV11-1 combines with J gene TRBJ2-1; D might be TRBD2 (6 bases). This CDR3 is built from 18 residues. Germline lookup yields CDR1 SGHAT and CDR2 FQDESV (reference sequence).

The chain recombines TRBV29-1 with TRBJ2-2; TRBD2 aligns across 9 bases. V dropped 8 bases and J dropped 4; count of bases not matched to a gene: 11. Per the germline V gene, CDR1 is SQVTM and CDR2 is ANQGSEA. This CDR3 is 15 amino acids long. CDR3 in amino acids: CSFLAGLAITGELFF. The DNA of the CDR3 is TGCAGCTTTTTGGCAGGACTAGCGATCACCGGGGAGCTGTTTTTT.

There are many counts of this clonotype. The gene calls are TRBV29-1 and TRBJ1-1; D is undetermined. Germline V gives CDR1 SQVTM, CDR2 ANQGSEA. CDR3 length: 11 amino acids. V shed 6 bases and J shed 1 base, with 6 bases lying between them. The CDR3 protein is CSVAANTEAFF. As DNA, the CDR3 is TGCAGCGTGGCAGCGAACACTGAAGCTTTCTTT.

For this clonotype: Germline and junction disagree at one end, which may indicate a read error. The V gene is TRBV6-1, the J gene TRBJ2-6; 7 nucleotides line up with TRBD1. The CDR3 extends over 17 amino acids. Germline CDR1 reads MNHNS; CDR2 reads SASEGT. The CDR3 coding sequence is TGTGCCAGCAGTGAAGCAGGGGGCATCTCTGGGCCCAACGTCCTGACTTTC. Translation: CASSEAGGISGPNVLTF.

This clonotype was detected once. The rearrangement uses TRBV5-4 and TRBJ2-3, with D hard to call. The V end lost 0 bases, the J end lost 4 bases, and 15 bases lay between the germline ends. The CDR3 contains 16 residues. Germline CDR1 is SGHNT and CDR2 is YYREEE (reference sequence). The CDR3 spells CASSLAQSASPDTQYF. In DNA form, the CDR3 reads TGTGCCAGCAGCTTGGCCCAGTCCGCTAGTCCAGATACGCAGTATTTT.

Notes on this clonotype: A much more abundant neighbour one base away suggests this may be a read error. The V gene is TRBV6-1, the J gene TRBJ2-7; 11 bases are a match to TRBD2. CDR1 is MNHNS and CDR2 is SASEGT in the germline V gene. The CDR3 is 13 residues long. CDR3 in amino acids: CASSAGLAEELYF. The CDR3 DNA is TGTGCCAGCAGTGCGGGACTAGCGGAAGAGCTGTACTTC.

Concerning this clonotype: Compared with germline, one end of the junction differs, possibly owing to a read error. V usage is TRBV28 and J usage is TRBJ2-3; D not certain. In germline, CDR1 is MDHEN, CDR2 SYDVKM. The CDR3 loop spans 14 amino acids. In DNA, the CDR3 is TGTGCCAGCAGTCGATCTCCGGGCGCAGTTACGCGGTATTTT. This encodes CASSRSPGAVTRYF.

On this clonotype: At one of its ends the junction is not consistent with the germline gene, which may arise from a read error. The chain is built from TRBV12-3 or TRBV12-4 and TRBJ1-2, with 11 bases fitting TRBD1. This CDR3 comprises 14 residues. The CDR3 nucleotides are TGTGCCAGCTCACGGACAGGGGGCTATGATGGATATGCCTTC. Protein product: CASSRTGGYDGYAF.

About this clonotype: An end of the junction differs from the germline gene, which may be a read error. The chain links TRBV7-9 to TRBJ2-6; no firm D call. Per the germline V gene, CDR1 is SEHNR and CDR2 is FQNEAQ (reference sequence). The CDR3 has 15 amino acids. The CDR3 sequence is CGSSWSPQVANVLTF. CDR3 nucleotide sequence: TGTGGCAGCAGCTGGTCCCCTCAGGTGGCCAACGTTCTGACTTTC.

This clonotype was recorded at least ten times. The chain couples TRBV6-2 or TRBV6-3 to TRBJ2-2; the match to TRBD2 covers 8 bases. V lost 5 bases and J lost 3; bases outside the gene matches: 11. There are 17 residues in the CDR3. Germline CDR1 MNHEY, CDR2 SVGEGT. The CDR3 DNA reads TGTGCCAGCAGTCCAACCGGGACTAGGAGATACACCGGGGAGCTGTTTTTT. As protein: CASSPTGTRRYTGELFF.

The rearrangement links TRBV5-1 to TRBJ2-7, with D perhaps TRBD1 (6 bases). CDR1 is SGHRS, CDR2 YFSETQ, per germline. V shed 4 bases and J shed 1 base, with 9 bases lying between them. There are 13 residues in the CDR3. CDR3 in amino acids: CASSRDNSYEQYF. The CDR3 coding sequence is TGCGCCAGCAGCCGGGACAATTCCTACGAGCAGTACTTC. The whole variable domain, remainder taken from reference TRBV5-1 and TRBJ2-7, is KAGVTQTPRYLIKTRGQQVTLSCSPISGHRSVSWYQQTPGQGLQFLFEYFSETQRNKGNFPGRFSGRQFSNSRSEMNVSTLELGDSALYLCASSRDNSYEQYFGPGTRLTVT.

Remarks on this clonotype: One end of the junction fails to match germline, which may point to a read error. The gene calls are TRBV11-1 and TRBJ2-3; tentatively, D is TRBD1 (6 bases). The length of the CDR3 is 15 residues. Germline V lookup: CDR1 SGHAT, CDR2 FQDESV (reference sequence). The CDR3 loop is CASSLVGQKRDTQYF. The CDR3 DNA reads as TGTGCTAGCAGCTTAGTAGGACAGAAGCGAGATACGCAGTATTTT.

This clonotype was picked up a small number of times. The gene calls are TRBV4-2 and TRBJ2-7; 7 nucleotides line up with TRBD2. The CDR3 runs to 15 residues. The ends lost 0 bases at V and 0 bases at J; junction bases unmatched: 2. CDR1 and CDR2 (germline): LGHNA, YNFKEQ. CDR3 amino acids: CASSQDGTNSYEQYF. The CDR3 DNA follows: TGTGCCAGCAGCCAAGACGGGACTAACTCCTACGAGCAGTACTTC.

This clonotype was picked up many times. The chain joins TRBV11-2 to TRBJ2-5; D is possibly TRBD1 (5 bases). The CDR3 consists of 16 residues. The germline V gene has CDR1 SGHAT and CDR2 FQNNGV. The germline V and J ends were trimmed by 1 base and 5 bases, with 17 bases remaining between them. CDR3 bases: TGTGCCAGCAGCTTAGGCGTGGGCCAGGGTCGCGAGACCCAGTACTTC. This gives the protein CASSLGVGQGRETQYF.

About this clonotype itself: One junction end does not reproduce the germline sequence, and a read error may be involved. The DNA of the CDR3 is TGCAGCTCAGTGGGGGGCTCAGATACACAGTATTTT. Amino acid sequence: CSSVGGSDTQYF. The chain carries TRBV29-1 and TRBJ2-3; D tentatively fits TRBD1 or TRBD2 (6 bases each). The CDR3 is 12 amino acids. CDR1 SQVTM and CDR2 ANQGSEA come from the germline V gene.

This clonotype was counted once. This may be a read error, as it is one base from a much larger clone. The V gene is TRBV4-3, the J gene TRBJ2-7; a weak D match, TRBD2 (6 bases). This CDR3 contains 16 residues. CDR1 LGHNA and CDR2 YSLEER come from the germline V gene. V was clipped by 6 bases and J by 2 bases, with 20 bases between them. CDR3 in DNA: TGCGCCAGCAGGCAAATTCACACGGGAGTGGCCTACGAGCAGTACTTC. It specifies CASRQIHTGVAYEQYF.

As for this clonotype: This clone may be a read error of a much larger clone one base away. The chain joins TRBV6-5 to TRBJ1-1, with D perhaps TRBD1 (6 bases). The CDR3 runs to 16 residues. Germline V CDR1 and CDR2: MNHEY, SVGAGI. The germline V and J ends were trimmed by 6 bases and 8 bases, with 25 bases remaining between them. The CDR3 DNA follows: TGTGCCAGCAGCATAGGGGAACGTTCAATACAGGGCGAAGCTTTCTTT. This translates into CASSIGERSIQGEAFF.

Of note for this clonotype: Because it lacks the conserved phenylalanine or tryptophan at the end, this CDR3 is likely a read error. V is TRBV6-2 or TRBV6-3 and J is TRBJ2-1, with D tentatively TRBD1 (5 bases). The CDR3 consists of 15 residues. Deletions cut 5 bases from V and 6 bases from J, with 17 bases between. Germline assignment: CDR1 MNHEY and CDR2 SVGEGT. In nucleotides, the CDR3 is TGTGCCAGCAGTCCTCCTGACAGAGATGCCAATGAGCAGTTCCTC. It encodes CASSPPDRDANEQFL.

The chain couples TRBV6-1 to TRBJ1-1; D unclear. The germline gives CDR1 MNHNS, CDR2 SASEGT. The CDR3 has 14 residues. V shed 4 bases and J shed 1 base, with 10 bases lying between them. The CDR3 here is CASSVIWGNTEAFF. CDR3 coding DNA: TGTGCCAGCAGTGTAATCTGGGGGAACACTGAAGCTTTCTTT.

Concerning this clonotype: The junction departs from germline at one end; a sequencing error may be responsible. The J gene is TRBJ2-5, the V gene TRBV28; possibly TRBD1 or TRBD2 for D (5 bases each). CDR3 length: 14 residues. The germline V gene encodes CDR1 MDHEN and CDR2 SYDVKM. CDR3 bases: TGTGCCAGCAGTTGGGGACGGAGCCAAGAGACCCGGTACTTC. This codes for CASSWGRSQETRYF.

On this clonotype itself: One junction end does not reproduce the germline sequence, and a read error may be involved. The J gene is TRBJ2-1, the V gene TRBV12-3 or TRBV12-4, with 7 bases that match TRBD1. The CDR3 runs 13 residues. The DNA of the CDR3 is TGTGCCAGCAGTCATTTGGGACAGAATGGGCAGTTCTTC. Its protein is CASSHLGQNGQFF.

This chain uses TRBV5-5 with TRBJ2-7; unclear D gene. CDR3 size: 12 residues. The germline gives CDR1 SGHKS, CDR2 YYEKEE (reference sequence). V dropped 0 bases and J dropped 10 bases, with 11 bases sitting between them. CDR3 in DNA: TGTGCCAGCAGCTTGGGTCAGATCGATCAGTACTTC. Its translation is CASSLGQIDQYF.

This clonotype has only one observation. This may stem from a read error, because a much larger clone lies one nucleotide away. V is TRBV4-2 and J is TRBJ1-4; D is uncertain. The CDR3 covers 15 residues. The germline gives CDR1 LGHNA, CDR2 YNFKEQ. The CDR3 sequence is CASCQNPGRGEKLFF. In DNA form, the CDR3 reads TGTGCCAGCTGCCAAAACCCGGGCCGGGGTGAAAAACTGTTTTTT.

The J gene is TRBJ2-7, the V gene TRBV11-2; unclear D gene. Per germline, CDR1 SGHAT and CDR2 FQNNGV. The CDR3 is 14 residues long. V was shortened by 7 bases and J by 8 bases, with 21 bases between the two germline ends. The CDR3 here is CASIPRAMGNKQYF. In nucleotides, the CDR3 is TGTGCCAGCATCCCCAGAGCCATGGGGAACAAGCAGTACTTC.

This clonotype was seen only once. For the CDR3, the DNA is TGCGCCAGCAGTCCTCCCAAGGGACGGGATTACAATGAGCAGTTCTTC. This gives the protein CASSPPKGRDYNEQFF. V gene TRBV4-1 combines with J gene TRBJ2-1; either TRBD1 or TRBD2 may fit D (5 bases each). Germline CDR1 MGHRA, CDR2 YSYEKL. The CDR3 is 16 amino acids. Trimming removed 6 bases from V and 4 bases from J, with 19 bases in between.